The 25 T cell receptor beta chains below come from one sample, sequenced in a study of human T cells and chemical hapten exposure. The time point was: healthy volunteer bleed at 6 weeks. Total RNA was isolated from unfractionated whole blood. Each CDR3 protein gets one entry after TCRdb re-called the RACE reads with MiXCR. In the table there are roughly 71,000 distinct CDR3 sequences, about 6% of which are singletons. Sequencing input: whole blood. All receptors come from a female donor in good health. Some clones in this sample may be carry-over from other donors' samples.

This clonotype was counted only a few times. J is TRBJ2-5 and V is TRBV30; maybe TRBD1 (5 bases). Trimming shortened V by 7 bases and J by 9 bases, and 21 bases separated the two germline ends. The CDR3 contains 13 residues. Germline V gives CDR1 GTSNPN, CDR2 SVGIG (reference sequence). The CDR3 sequence is CALELTRTLSQYF. The CDR3 bases are TGTGCCTTAGAATTAACTCGGACACTCTCCCAGTACTTC.

The table lists this clonotype with many counts. The chain links TRBV2 to TRBJ1-1; D is unresolved. Germline CDR1 and CDR2: SNHLY and FYNNEI. The CDR3 covers 14 residues. V lost 7 bases, J lost 1 base, and 13 bases lay in between. The CDR3 protein is CASKYRQGNTEAFF. Written as DNA, the CDR3 is TGTGCCAGCAAATACCGGCAAGGGAACACTGAAGCTTTCTTT.

V usage is TRBV11-2 and J usage is TRBJ2-3, with D possibly matching TRBD1 (6 bases). Germline V gene data show CDR1 as SGHAT and CDR2 as FQNNGV. V lost 3 bases to trimming and J lost 2 bases, with 15 bases between them. The CDR3 spans 16 residues. CDR3 in amino acids: CASSFPGQSHTDTQYF. CDR3 coding DNA: TGTGCCAGCAGCTTTCCAGGACAGTCGCACACAGATACGCAGTATTTT.

The CDR3 sequence: CATSETGSYGYTF. In DNA form, the CDR3 reads TGTGCCACCAGTGAGACGGGATCCTATGGCTACACCTTC. This chain joins TRBV24-1 and TRBJ1-2; D call uncertain. The CDR3 sequence is 13 residues long. In germline, CDR1 is KGHDR, CDR2 SFDVKD. The ends were cut back, 4 bases at V and 4 bases at J, with 9 bases in the middle.

This chain uses TRBV4-1 with TRBJ2-1, with a weak D call TRBD2 (6 bases). With 0 bases removed from V and 10 bases from J, the gap between germline ends came to 13 bases. The CDR3 spans 14 residues. The germline V gene has CDR1 MGHRA and CDR2 YSYEKL. The chain's CDR3 is CASSQDWDSGEQFF. DNA for the CDR3: TGCGCCAGCAGCCAAGATTGGGACTCGGGGGAGCAGTTCTTC.

This clonotype was observed at least ten times. The V gene is TRBV7-9, the J gene TRBJ2-5; 13 positions agree with TRBD2. Germline V gene data show CDR1 as SEHNR and CDR2 as FQNEAQ (reference sequence). This CDR3 spans 16 amino acids. With V trimmed by 3 bases and J by 5 bases, 6 bases remained unmatched. The CDR3 loop reads CASSFGLAGVRETQYF. CDR3 bases: TGTGCCAGCAGCTTCGGACTAGCGGGAGTCCGCGAGACCCAGTACTTC.

V usage is TRBV30 and J usage is TRBJ1-3; D unclear. Germline V gives CDR1 GTSNPN, CDR2 SVGIG (reference sequence). V shed 3 bases and J shed 0 bases, with 6 bases lying between them. The CDR3 is 13 residues long. The CDR3: CAWRADSGNTIYF. The CDR3, as DNA: TGTGCCTGGAGAGCAGACTCTGGAAACACCATATATTTT. Full variable domain (remainder filled in from reference TRBV30 and TRBJ1-3): SQTIHQWPATLVQPVGSPLSLECTVEGTSNPNLYWYRQAAGRGLQLLFYSVGIGQISSEVPQNLSASRPQDRQFILSSKKLLLSDSGFYLCAWRADSGNTIYFGEGSWLTVV.

The CDR3 DNA reads TGTGCCAGCAGTCCAGGGGTGGAGACCCAGTACTTC. Amino acid sequence: CASSPGVETQYF. The gene calls are TRBV2 and TRBJ2-5; tentatively, D is TRBD1 (6 bases). The CDR3 has 12 amino acids. V dropped 5 bases and J dropped 5 bases, with 9 bases sitting between them. Germline V gene lookup returns CDR1 SNHLY and CDR2 FYNNEI.

The sample holds many counts of this clonotype. The chain recombines TRBV7-3 with TRBJ2-2, with D unresolved. CDR1 SGHTA and CDR2 FQGTGA come from the germline V gene. V shed 2 bases and J shed 1 base, with 8 bases lying between them. The CDR3 spans 15 residues. Here the CDR3 reads CASSLGPMNTGELFF. CDR3 nucleotide sequence: TGTGCCAGCAGCTTAGGGCCTATGAACACCGGGGAGCTGTTTTTT.

This clonotype was found a few times. This chain links TRBV28 with TRBJ2-7; TRBD2 is a possible D gene (5 bases). This CDR3 spans 14 amino acids. Germline CDR1 reads MDHEN; CDR2 reads SYDVKM. With 5 bases removed from V and 3 bases from J, the gap between germline ends came to 14 bases. This CDR3 is CASSNQYGGYEQYF. CDR3 nucleotides: TGTGCCAGCAGTAACCAGTACGGAGGCTACGAGCAGTACTTC.

This clonotype was seen many times. The genes are TRBV28 and TRBJ2-1; 9 bases match TRBD1. Germline lookup yields CDR1 MDHEN and CDR2 SYDVKM. Unmatched junction bases numbered 4, after V lost 6 bases and J lost 1 base. The CDR3 spans 15 residues. The CDR3 bases are TGTGCCAGCAGCACGACAGGGGGGTCCTACAATGAGCAGTTCTTC. This codes for CASSTTGGSYNEQFF.

This clonotype was recorded a few times. CDR3 nucleotides: TGTGCCAGCAGCTTATCGAATAGGACAGGGGATGTCACCTATAATTCACCCCTCCACTTT. It translates to CASSLSNRTGDVTYNSPLHF. The rearrangement joins TRBV7-3 to TRBJ1-6, with 9 bases identical to TRBD1. CDR1 SGHTA and CDR2 FQGTGA come from the germline V gene. The trim removed 2 bases at V and 2 bases at J, leaving 13 bases unmatched. CDR3 length: 20 amino acids. The complete variable domain, with remaining parts taken from reference TRBV7-3 and TRBJ1-6, reads GAGVSQTPSNKVTEKGKYVELRCDPISGHTALYWYRQSLGQGPEFLIYFQGTGAADDSGLPNDRFFAVRPEGSVSTLKIQRTERGDSAVYLCASSLSNRTGDVTYNSPLHFGNGTRLTVT.

The V call is TRBV12-3 or TRBV12-4, the J call TRBJ2-3; D uncertain. CDR3 length: 11 amino acids. V lost 7 bases, J lost 3 bases, and 5 bases lay in between. The CDR3 region is CASKETDTQYF. The CDR3, as DNA: TGTGCCAGCAAGGAAACAGATACGCAGTATTTT.

This clonotype occurred many times. The V gene is TRBV29-1, the J gene TRBJ1-2, with a weak D call TRBD1 (5 bases). The CDR3 length is 11 residues. Trimming removed 5 bases at V and 6 bases at J, with 10 bases between. Germline V lookup: CDR1 SQVTM, CDR2 ANQGSEA. CDR3: CSVQGRDGYTF. The CDR3 bases are TGCAGCGTTCAGGGTCGGGATGGCTACACCTTC.

As to this clonotype: This sequence may be a read error, since a much larger clone differs from it by one base. The chain couples TRBV27 to TRBJ2-3; maybe TRBD1 (6 bases). The CDR3 has 16 residues. Germline V CDR1 and CDR2: MNHEY, SMNVEV (reference sequence). Trimming cost V 6 bases and J 3 bases, with 19 bases left between them. The CDR3 coding sequence is TGTGCCAGCAGAGACATAACTCAGGGGTCAACAGATACGCAGTATTTT. The encoded protein is CASRDITQGSTDTQYF.

The genes are TRBV25-1 and TRBJ2-7; 7 bases align to TRBD1. Germline CDR1 is MGHDK and CDR2 is SYGVNS. This CDR3 is built from 14 residues. V shed 5 bases and J 9 bases; nucleotides not matched to a gene: 13. The CDR3 is CASSSGQVRRVQYF. The CDR3 DNA follows: TGTGCCAGCAGTTCCGGACAGGTCCGCCGTGTGCAGTACTTC.

The CDR3, as DNA: TGTGCCAGCAGCCCTCCGGGATGGGGAGATGAGCAGTTCTTC. Protein product: CASSPPGWGDEQFF. This chain connects TRBV3-1 to TRBJ2-1, with D possibly matching TRBD2 (5 bases). The germline V gene encodes CDR1 LGHDT and CDR2 YNNKEL (reference sequence). The CDR3 runs to 14 residues. V shed 4 bases and J shed 8 bases, with 15 bases lying between them.

This clonotype has more than one count but fewer than ten. The rearrangement joins TRBV3-1 to TRBJ2-7, with unresolved D. Trimming stripped 2 bases from V and 3 bases from J, with 8 bases between. The germline gives CDR1 LGHDT, CDR2 YNNKEL (reference sequence). This CDR3 spans 13 amino acids. CDR3 amino acids: CASSQLYFYEQYF. CDR3 in DNA: TGTGCCAGCAGCCAATTATATTTCTACGAGCAGTACTTC.

Of note for this clonotype: A much larger clone is a single base away; this may be a read error. The chain combines TRBV9 with TRBJ2-5; D gene unclear. This CDR3 is 13 amino acids long. The V gene's germline CDR1 is SGDLS and CDR2 YYNGEE. The CDR3: CASSPRSEESQYF. The CDR3 bases are TGTGCCAGCAGCCCCAGGAGCGAAGAGAGCCAGTACTTC. Full variable domain (remainder filled in from reference TRBV9 and TRBJ2-5): DSGVTQTPKHLITATGQRVTLRCSPRSGDLSVYWYQQSLDQGLQFLIQYYNGEERAKGNILERFSAQQFPDLHSELNLSSLELGDSALYFCASSPRSEESQYFGPGTRLLVL.

This clonotype was detected only a few times. J is TRBJ1-6 and V is TRBV6-2 or TRBV6-3; D remains unclear. The V end lost 5 bases, the J end lost 10 bases, and 15 bases lay between the germline ends. CDR1 and CDR2 from the germline V gene are MNHEY and SVGEGT. This CDR3 has 14 amino acids. CDR3 sequence: CASSEDSGGSPLHF. DNA for the CDR3: TGTGCCAGCAGTGAGGACTCAGGCGGCTCACCCCTCCACTTT.

CDR3 nucleotide sequence: TGTGCCAGCAGCTTACCGGGACTAGCGGGAGTGGCGCACGGGGAGCTGTTTTTT. This gives the protein CASSLPGLAGVAHGELFF. The chain carries TRBV7-2 and TRBJ2-2; 14 nucleotides line up with TRBD2. V shed 2 bases, J shed 7 bases, and the junction held 9 bases outside the gene matches. Germline lookup yields CDR1 SGHTA and CDR2 FQGNSA. The CDR3 runs to 18 residues.

This clonotype has at least ten counts. This chain joins TRBV20-1 and TRBJ2-1; 9 nucleotides match TRBD2. With V trimmed by 4 bases and J by 5 bases, 3 bases remained unmatched. This CDR3 is 13 amino acids long. Germline V lookup: CDR1 DFQATT, CDR2 SNEGSKA (reference sequence). The DNA of the CDR3 is TGCAGTGCTAAGACTAGCGGTCACAATGAGCAGTTCTTC. The encoded protein is CSAKTSGHNEQFF.

Ten or more counts support this clonotype. The chain couples TRBV5-4 to TRBJ2-2; D may match TRBD1 or TRBD2 (5 bases each). This CDR3 is built from 15 residues. Germline V gene data show CDR1 as SGHNT and CDR2 as YYREEE (reference sequence). Trimming cost V 3 bases and J 1 base, with 10 bases left between them. CDR3: CASSSGRVNTGELFF. CDR3 coding DNA: TGTGCCAGCAGCTCGGGACGGGTGAACACCGGGGAGCTGTTTTTT. Supplemented by reference TRBV5-4 and TRBJ2-2, the full variable domain reads ETGVTQSPTHLIKTRGQQVTLRCSSQSGHNTVSWYQQALGQGPQFIFQYYREEENGRGNFPPRFSGLQFPNYSSELNVNALELDDSALYLCASSSGRVNTGELFFGEGSRLTVL.

In this sample, this clonotype turned up a few times. J is TRBJ2-7 and V is TRBV19; TRBD1 matches at 7 bases. From germline, CDR1 is LNHDA and CDR2 SQIVND (reference sequence). There are 15 residues in the CDR3. The V gene end was trimmed by 4 bases and the J gene end by 5 bases; junction bases not matched to a gene: 11. The CDR3 nucleotides are TGTGCCAGTAGTACCAGGGACAGCTCCCTCCACGAGCAGTACTTC. This gives the protein CASSTRDSSLHEQYF. Full variable domain (rest looked up from reference TRBV19 and TRBJ2-7): DGGITQSPKYLFRKEGQNVTLSCEQNLNHDAMYWYRQDPGQGLRLIYYSQIVNDFQKGDIAEGYSVSREKKESFPLTVTSAQKNPTAFYLCASSTRDSSLHEQYFGPGTRLTVT.

This clonotype was seen many times. V gene TRBV12-3 or TRBV12-4 combines with J gene TRBJ1-5; D possibly corresponds to TRBD1 (6 bases). The CDR3 is 15 amino acids. Trimming pared 6 bases from V and 4 bases from J, leaving 16 bases between. The CDR3 region is CASRGVGTINQPQHF. Here the CDR3 DNA reads TGTGCCAGCAGGGGAGTGGGGACAATAAATCAGCCCCAGCATTTT.